This TCR beta chain was sequenced in a study of monozygotic twins with inflammatory bowel disease. Notes on the study in general: In these data, no single strong IBD-associated signal or clonotype received support.

Blood samples measuring roughly 2.5 ml were taken per donor. With respect to this clonotype: As yet, its antigen is unknown.

TCRdb reprocessed the 5' RACE reads, keeping one entry per CDR3 protein, no DNA. This table holds under 200,000 distinct CDR3 sequences. The CDR3 is 20 residues long. Germline CDR1 and CDR2: SGHRS and YFSETQ. The sequencing input was blood. This chain connects TRBV5-1 to TRBJ2-1; TCRdb selects TRBD2, and the lack of DNA leaves this call unchecked. This TCR was recovered from a human donor with ulcerative colitis or Crohn's disease, or a healthy co-twin of an affected twin (not recorded which). CDR3 in amino acids: CASSLVGGIPLGAGNNEQFF.